This TCR beta chain was recorded in a study of tumor and adjacent non-tumor tissue in lung cancer. As for the study in general: Around 4.4 million productive TCRbeta reads were obtained per sample on average. Broader study findings: Normal lung showed higher cumulative top 100 clone frequency than tumor.

No cell sorting was done before RNA was extracted from the tissue. Three rounds of nested PCR, following a modified ARM-PCR protocol, produced the TCRbeta library. MiXCR, applied by TCRdb to the multiplex PCR reads, yields one record per CDR3 protein. The sample lists 81,000 or so distinct CDR3 sequences, around 80% occurring once. The count of this clonotype is one. Its antigen remains unidentified. Since the CDR3 does not end with the conserved phenylalanine or tryptophan, this likely comes from a read error. The V gene end was trimmed by 4 bases and the J gene end by 6 bases; junction bases not matched to a gene: 17. The CDR3 runs 18 residues. CDR1 and CDR2 (germline): DFQATT, SNEGSKA (reference sequence).

This chain joins TRBV20-1 and TRBJ2-1, with 11 positions matching TRBD2. Sequencing was done on a sample of lung tumor tissue. This sequence was found in a woman aged 50 to 60 with non-small cell lung cancer. CDR3 in DNA: TGCAGTGCTACAGATGATACTAGCGGGAGAACGTGGGGCAATGAGCAGTTCTTA. Translating it yields CSATDDTSGRTWGNEQFL.